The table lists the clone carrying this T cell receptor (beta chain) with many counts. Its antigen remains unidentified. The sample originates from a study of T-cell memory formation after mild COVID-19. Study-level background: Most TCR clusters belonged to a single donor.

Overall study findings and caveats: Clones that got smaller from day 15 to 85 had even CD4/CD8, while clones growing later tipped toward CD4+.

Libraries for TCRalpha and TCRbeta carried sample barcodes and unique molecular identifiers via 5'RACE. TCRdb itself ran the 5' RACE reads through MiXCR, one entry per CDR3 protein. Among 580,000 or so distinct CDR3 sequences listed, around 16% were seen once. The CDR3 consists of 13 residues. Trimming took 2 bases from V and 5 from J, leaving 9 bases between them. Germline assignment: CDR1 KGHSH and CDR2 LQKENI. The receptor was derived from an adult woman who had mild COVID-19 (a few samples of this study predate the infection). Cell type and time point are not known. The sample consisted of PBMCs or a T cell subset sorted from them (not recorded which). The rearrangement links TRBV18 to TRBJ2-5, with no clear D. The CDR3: CASSPGLGETQYF. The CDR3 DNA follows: TGTGCCAGCTCACCAGGGCTAGGGGAGACCCAGTACTTC.